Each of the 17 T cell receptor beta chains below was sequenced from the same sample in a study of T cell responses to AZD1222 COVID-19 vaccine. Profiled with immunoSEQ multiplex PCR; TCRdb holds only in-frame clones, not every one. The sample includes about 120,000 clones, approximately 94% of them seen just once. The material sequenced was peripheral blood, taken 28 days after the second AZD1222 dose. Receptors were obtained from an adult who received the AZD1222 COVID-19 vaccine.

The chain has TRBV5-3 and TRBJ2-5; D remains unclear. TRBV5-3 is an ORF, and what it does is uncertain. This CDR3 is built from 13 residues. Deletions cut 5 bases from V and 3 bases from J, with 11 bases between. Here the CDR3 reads CARRGRLEETQYF. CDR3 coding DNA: TGTGCCAGAAGAGGTCGCCTAGAAGAGACCCAGTACTTC.

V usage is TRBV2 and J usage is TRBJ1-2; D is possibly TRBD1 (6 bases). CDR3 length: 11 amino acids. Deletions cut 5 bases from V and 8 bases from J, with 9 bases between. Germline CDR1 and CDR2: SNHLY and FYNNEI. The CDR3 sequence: CASSQGIGYTF. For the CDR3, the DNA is TGTGCCAGCAGTCAGGGGATCGGCTACACCTTC. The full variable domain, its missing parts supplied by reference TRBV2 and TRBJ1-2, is EPEVTQTPSHQVTQMGQEVILRCVPISNHLYFYWYRQILGQKVEFLVSFYNNEISEKSEIFDDQFSVERPDGSNFTLKIRSTKLEDSAMYFCASSQGIGYTFGSGTRLTVV.

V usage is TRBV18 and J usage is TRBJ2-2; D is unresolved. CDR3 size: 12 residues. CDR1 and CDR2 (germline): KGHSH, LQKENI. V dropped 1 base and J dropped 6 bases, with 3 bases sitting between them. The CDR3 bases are TGTGCCAGCTCACCACGGGCCGGGGAGCTGTTTTTT. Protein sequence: CASSPRAGELFF.

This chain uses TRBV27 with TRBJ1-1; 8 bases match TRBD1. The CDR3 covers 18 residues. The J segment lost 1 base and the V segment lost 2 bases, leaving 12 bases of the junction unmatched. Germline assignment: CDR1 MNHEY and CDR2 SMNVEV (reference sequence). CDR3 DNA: TGTGCCAGCAGTTTAACTCTAGGGCGACAGGGGCGGAACACTGAAGCTTTCTTT. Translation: CASSLTLGRQGRNTEAFF.

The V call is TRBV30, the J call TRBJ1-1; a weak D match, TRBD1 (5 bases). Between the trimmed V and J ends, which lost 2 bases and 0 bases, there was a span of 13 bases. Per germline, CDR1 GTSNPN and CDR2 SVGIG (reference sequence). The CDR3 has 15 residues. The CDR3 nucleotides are TGTGCCTGGAGTCTTTGGGGCGGATTGAACACTGAAGCTTTCTTT. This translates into CAWSLWGGLNTEAFF. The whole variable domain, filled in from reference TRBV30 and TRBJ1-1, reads SQTIHQWPATLVQPVGSPLSLECTVEGTSNPNLYWYRQAAGRGLQLLFYSVGIGQISSEVPQNLSASRPQDRQFILSSKKLLLSDSGFYLCAWSLWGGLNTEAFFGQGTRLTVV.

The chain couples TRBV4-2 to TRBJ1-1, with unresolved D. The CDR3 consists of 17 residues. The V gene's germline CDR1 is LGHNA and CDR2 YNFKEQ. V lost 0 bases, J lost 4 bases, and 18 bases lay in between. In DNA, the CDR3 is TGTGCCAGCAGCCAAGATGCCCTAACGGGGTGGGGCACTGAAGCTTTCTTT. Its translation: CASSQDALTGWGTEAFF.

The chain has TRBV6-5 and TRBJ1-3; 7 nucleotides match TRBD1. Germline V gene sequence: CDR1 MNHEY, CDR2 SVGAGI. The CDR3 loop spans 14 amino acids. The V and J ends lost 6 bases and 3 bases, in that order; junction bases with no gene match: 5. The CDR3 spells CASRGDRDGNTIYF. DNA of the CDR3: TGTGCCAGCAGAGGCGACAGGGATGGAAACACCATATATTTT.

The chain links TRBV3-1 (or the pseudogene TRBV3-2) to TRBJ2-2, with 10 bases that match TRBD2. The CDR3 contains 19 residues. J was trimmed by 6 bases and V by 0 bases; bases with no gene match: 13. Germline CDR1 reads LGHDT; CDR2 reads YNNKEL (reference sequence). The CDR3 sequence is CASSQDHPPSGGKAGELFF. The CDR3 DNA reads TGTGCCAGCAGCCAAGACCACCCCCCTAGCGGGGGTAAGGCCGGGGAGCTGTTTTTT.

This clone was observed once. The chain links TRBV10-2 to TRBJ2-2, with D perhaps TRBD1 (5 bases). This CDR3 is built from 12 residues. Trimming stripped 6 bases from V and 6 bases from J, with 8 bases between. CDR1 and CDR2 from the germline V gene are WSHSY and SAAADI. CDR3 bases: TGCGCCAGCAGGGCAGGGCCCGGGGAGCTGTTTTTT. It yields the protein CASRAGPGELFF.

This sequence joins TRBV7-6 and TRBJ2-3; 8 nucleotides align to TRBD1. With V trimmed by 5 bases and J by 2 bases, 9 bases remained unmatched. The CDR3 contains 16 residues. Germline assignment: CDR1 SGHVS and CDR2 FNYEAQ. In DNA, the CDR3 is TGTGCCAGCAGCATAACAGGACAGGGAGTCACAGATACGCAGTATTTT. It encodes CASSITGQGVTDTQYF.

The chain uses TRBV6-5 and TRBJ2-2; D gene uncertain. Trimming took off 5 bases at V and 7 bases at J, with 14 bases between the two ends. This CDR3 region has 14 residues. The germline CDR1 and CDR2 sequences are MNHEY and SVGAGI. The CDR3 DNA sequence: TGTGCCAGCAGTCCCCAACTCGTGGGCGGGGAGCTGTTTTTT. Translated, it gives CASSPQLVGGELFF.

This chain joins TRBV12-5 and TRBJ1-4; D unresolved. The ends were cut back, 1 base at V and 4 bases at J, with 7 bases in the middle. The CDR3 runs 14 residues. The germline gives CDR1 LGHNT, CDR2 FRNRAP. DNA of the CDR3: TGTGCTAGTGGTTTGGACACCCATAATGAAAAACTGTTTTTT. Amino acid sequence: CASGLDTHNEKLFF.

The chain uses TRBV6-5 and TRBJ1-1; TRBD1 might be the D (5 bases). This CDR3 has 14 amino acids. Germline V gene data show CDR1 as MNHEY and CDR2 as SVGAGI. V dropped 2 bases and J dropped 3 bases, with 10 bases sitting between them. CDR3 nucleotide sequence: TGTGCCAGCAGTTACCCGGGACGTTACACTGAAGCTTTCTTT. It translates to CASSYPGRYTEAFF.

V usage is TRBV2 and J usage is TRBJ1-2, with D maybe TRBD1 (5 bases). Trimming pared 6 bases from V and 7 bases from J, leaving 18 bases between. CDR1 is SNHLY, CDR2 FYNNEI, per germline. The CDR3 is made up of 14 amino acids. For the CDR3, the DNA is TGTGCCAGCAGACCGACAGTGTATGTAGGTGGCTACACCTTC. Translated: CASRPTVYVGGYTF.

CDR3 region: CASSRAGHNSPLHF. The DNA of the CDR3 is TGTGCCAGTAGTAGGGCGGGACATAATTCACCCCTCCACTTT. The chain links TRBV19 to TRBJ1-6, with D possibly being TRBD1 (5 bases). From germline, CDR1 is LNHDA and CDR2 SQIVND (reference sequence). The V end was cut by 4 bases, the J end by 5 bases, with 9 bases between. This CDR3 spans 14 amino acids.

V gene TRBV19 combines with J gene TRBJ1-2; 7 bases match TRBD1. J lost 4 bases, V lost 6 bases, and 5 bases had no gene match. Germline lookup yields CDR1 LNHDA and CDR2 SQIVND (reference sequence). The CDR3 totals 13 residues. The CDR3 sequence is CASRTDRSYGYTF. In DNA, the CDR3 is TGTGCCAGTAGAACGGACAGGAGCTATGGCTACACCTTC.

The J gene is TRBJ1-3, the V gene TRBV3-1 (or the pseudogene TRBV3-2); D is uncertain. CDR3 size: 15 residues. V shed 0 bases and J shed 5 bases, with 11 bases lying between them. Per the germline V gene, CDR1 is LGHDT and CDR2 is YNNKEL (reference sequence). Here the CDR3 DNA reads TGTGCCAGCAGCCAAGAAAGACACCTTCGAAACACCATATATTTT. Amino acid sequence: CASSQERHLRNTIYF.